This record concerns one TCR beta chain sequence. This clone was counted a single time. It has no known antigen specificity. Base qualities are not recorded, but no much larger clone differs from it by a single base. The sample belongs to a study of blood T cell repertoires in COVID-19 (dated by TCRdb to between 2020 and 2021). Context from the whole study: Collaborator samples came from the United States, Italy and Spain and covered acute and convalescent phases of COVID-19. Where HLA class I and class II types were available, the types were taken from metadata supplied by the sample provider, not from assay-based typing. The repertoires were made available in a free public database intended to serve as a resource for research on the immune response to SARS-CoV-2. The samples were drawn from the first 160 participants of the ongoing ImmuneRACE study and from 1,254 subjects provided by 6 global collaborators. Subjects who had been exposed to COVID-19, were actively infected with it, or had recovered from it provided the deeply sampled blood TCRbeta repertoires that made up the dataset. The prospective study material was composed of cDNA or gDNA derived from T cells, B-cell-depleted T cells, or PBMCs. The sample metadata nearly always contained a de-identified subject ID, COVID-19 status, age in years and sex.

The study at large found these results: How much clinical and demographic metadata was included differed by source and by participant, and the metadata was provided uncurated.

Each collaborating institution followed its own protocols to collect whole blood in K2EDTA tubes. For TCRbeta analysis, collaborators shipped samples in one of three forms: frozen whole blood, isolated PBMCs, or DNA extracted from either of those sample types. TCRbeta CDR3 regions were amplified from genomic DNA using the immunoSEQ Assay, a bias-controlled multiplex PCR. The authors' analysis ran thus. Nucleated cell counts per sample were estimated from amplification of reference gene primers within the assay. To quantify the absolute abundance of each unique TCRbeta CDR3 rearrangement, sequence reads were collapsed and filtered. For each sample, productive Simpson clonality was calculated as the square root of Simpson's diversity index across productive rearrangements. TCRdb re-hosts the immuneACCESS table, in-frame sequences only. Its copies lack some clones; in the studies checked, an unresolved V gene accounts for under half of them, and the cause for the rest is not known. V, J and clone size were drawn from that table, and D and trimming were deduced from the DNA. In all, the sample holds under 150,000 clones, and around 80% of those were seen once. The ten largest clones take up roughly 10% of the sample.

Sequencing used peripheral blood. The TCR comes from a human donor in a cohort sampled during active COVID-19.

The DNA sequence reads TGCGCCAGCAGTCTGATCGGACAGGGCAACACCGGGGAGCTGTTTTTT. Its product reads: CASSLIGQGNTGELFF. This chain joins TRBV5-1 to TRBJ2-2; 8 junctional bases match TRBD1. Here V drops 5 bases and J drops 2 bases, and the junction holds 8 bases not matched to any gene. The CDR3 covers 16 residues, taking in both the cysteine and the phenylalanine. Only the CDR3 part of the read is kept: 48 bases, read in frame from the first base. The germline V gene supplies CDR1 SGHRS and CDR2 YFSETQ.